The clone carrying this TCR beta chain was detected many times. Germline CDR1 is MDHEN and CDR2 is SYDVKM. The CDR3 has 13 residues. The J segment lost 10 bases and the V segment lost 7 bases, leaving 10 bases of the junction unmatched. This entry belongs to a study of patients and donors after allogeneic stem cell transplantation. TCRdb passed the RT-PCR reads through MiXCR, listing each CDR3 protein once. The repertoire holds 25,000 to 30,000 distinct CDR3 sequences, with 7% to 8.5% as singletons. This chain uses TRBV28 with TRBJ1-1; 9 bases fit TRBD1. The TCR was taken from a human donor who was either an allogeneic HSCT recipient or a stem cell or donor lymphocyte infusion donor (not recorded which). It is not recorded whose cells these are; they may come from a transplant donor. Material: blood, either unsorted or a sorted T cell fraction (not recorded which). CDR3 region: CASNTGGWAGAFF. DNA for the CDR3: TGTGCCAGCAATACAGGGGGCTGGGCTGGAGCTTTCTTT.